What follows are 6 T cell receptor beta chains derived from one specimen sequenced in a study of T cells in Graves' hyperthyroidism and ophthalmopathy. Amplified TCR beta CDR3 regions derived from RNA transcripts. Primed by the HTBI set, a first-round RT-PCR was run on the TCR CDR3. TCRdb reanalysed the multiplex PCR reads using MiXCR and keeps one entry per CDR3 protein. The sample lists 50,000 to 55,000 distinct CDR3 sequences; under 50% were seen once. Sequences were obtained from blood. Every receptor here comes from a woman between 50 and 59 years old with Graves' ophthalmopathy.

This clonotype was detected ten times or more. A clone one base away is much larger, so this may be a read error. This chain links TRBV19 with TRBJ2-2; perhaps TRBD1 as D (6 bases). The ends were cut back, 6 bases at V and 8 bases at J, with 13 bases in the middle. The germline gives CDR1 LNHDA, CDR2 SQIVND (reference sequence). The CDR3 contains 13 residues. The CDR3 DNA follows: TGTGCCAGTAGCCCGACAGGTGGGGGGGAGCTGTTTTTT. It translates to CASSPTGGGELFF.

With respect to this clonotype: In this CDR3 the conserved last residue, phenylalanine or tryptophan, is missing, so a read error is likely. DNA for the CDR3: TGTGCCAGCAGCCCACCGCCTAGCGGCTACAATGAGCAGTTCCTC. Its translation is CASSPPPSGYNEQFL. The genes are TRBV7-2 and TRBJ2-1; 7 nucleotides agree with TRBD2. CDR1 SGHTA and CDR2 FQGNSA come from the germline V gene. The CDR3 extends over 15 amino acids. Unmatched junction bases numbered 7, after V lost 5 bases and J lost 3 bases.

This clonotype was recorded at least ten times. V and J are TRBV2 and TRBJ2-2, with 7 nucleotides matching TRBD2. The CDR3 contains 15 residues. Germline-derived CDR1 and CDR2 are SNHLY and FYNNEI. After removal of 3 bases from V and 4 bases from J, the junction contained 5 bases not matched to a gene. CDR3 coding DNA: TGTGCCAGCAGTGATGGGGGGGTGGTCACCGGGGAGCTGTTTTTT. Its protein product is CASSDGGVVTGELFF.

Regarding this clonotype: Germline and junction disagree at one end, which may indicate a read error. The genes are TRBV3-1 and TRBJ2-1; TRBD1 agrees at 12 bases. The CDR3 runs 18 residues. Germline lookup yields CDR1 LGHDT and CDR2 YNNKEL (reference sequence). CDR3 in DNA: TGTGCCAGCAGGGGACAGGGGGCGCTTGGGGGAGCATACAATGAGCAGCTCTTC. The encoded protein is CASRGQGALGGAYNEQLF.

This clonotype was picked up one time. This is likely a read error, given that the CDR3 carries no conserved phenylalanine or tryptophan at its end. The V gene is TRBV7-2, the J gene TRBJ2-3; D gene uncertain. This CDR3 has 14 residues. The germline V and J ends were trimmed by 3 bases and 5 bases, with 12 bases remaining between them. Germline V gene data show CDR1 as SGHTA and CDR2 as FQGNSA. In DNA form, the CDR3 reads TGTGCCAGCAGCTTCCCCGGGCTTGGAGATACGCAGTATGTT. This encodes CASSFPGLGDTQYV.

This clonotype has at least ten counts. The rearrangement joins TRBV15 to TRBJ1-1; TRBD1 matches 7 bases. The CDR3 length is 16 residues. V shed 2 bases and J 6 bases; nucleotides not matched to a gene: 12. Germline CDR1 is LNHNV and CDR2 is YYDKDF (reference sequence). CDR3 amino acids: CATSRPWTGLDPEAFF. The CDR3 DNA follows: TGTGCCACCAGCAGACCCTGGACAGGATTGGACCCTGAAGCTTTCTTT.